Below are 9 T cell receptor beta chains sequenced from a single sample in a study of blood T cell repertoires in COVID-19. Sequencing used immunoSEQ multiplex PCR; TCRdb keeps in-frame clones, though not all of them. In the table there are 160,000 or so clones, roughly nine tenths of which are singletons. Sequenced: peripheral blood. The receptors shown here come from a man between 60 and 75 years old with acute or convalescent COVID-19.

The chain carries TRBV12-3 or TRBV12-4 and TRBJ1-1; 7 positions agree with TRBD1. Germline trimming cut 7 bases from V and 6 bases from J; bases unmatched to any gene: 5. The CDR3 consists of 12 residues. CDR3 region: CASTTGAPEAFF. DNA of the CDR3: TGTGCCAGCACTACAGGGGCCCCTGAAGCTTTCTTT.

This chain connects TRBV5-1 to TRBJ1-2, with 9 bases lining up with TRBD1. V was clipped by 0 bases and J by 1 base; unmatched bases: 13. The CDR3 runs to 19 residues. In germline, CDR1 is SGHRS, CDR2 YFSETQ. The CDR3 is CASSLAGTGPSRFNYGYTF. The CDR3 DNA follows: TGCGCCAGCAGCTTGGCCGGGACAGGGCCATCCAGATTTAACTATGGCTACACCTTC. Supplemented by reference TRBV5-1 and TRBJ1-2, the full variable domain reads KAGVTQTPRYLIKTRGQQVTLSCSPISGHRSVSWYQQTPGQGLQFLFEYFSETQRNKGNFPGRFSGRQFSNSRSEMNVSTLELGDSALYLCASSLAGTGPSRFNYGYTFGSGTRLTVV.

The chain carries TRBV10-3 and TRBJ1-1, with a possible D match to TRBD1 (5 bases). Germline V gives CDR1 ENHRY, CDR2 SYGVKD. Trimming cost V 5 bases and J 1 base, with 14 bases left between them. This CDR3 is 15 amino acids long. The DNA for the CDR3 is TGTGCCATCAGTAGTCGCGGGGCAAAGAACACTGAAGCTTTCTTT. Translating gives CAISSRGAKNTEAFF.

The chain carries TRBV6-5 and TRBJ2-1; 7 nucleotides line up with TRBD1. CDR1 MNHEY and CDR2 SVGAGI come from the germline V gene. The CDR3 contains 15 residues. V gave up 6 bases and J gave up 6 bases; unmatched junction bases: 11. CDR3: CASREDRSTFNEQFF. DNA for the CDR3: TGTGCCAGCAGAGAGGACAGGTCTACATTCAATGAGCAGTTCTTC.

CDR3 in DNA: TGTGCCAGCAGAATGCCGGGACAGGGAGGGGCATCCTACGAGCAGTACTTC. Translating it yields CASRMPGQGGASYEQYF. V usage is TRBV21-1 and J usage is TRBJ2-7; the D call in the table, TRBD1, was not verified against the DNA. TRBV21-1 is given as a pseudogene. The CDR3 totals 17 residues.

The chain carries TRBV25-1 and TRBJ1-2; 10 nucleotides agree with TRBD1. The germline gives CDR1 MGHDK, CDR2 SYGVNS. Trimming removed 4 bases from V and 6 bases from J; junction bases left unmatched: 5. The CDR3 is 14 amino acids. CDR3 nucleotide sequence: TGTGCCAGCAGTGCCTCCGGGACAGGGGATGGCTACACCTTC. Encoded protein: CASSASGTGDGYTF.

CDR3 amino acids: CASSLDPGGYGYTF. The CDR3, as DNA: TGTGCCAGCAGCTTAGATCCAGGAGGCTATGGCTACACCTTC. The chain joins TRBV7-9 to TRBJ1-2; D gene unclear. This CDR3 has 14 residues. Trimming cost V 1 base and J 4 bases, with 10 bases left between them. Germline V gene lookup returns CDR1 SEHNR and CDR2 FQNEAQ (reference sequence).

The chain carries TRBV7-8 and TRBJ2-4, with 8 bases fitting TRBD2. The CDR3 totals 14 residues. The V and J ends lost 4 bases and 6 bases, in that order; junction bases with no gene match: 5. CDR1 and CDR2 (germline): SGHVS, FQNEAQ. The CDR3 DNA reads as TGTGCCAGCAGCTCCAGCGGGGGAGCAAACATTCAGTACTTC. It is translated as CASSSSGGANIQYF. The full variable domain, its missing parts supplied by reference TRBV7-8 and TRBJ2-4, is GAGVSQSPRYKVAKRGQDVALRCDPISGHVSLFWYQQALGQGPEFLTYFQNEAQLDKSGLPSDRFFAERPEGSVSTLKIQRTQQEDSAVYLCASSSSGGANIQYFGAGTRLSVL.

The chain has TRBV7-8 and TRBJ2-7; D gene unclear. V lost 5 bases and J lost 1, with 18 bases in between. The CDR3 has 16 residues. Germline CDR1 and CDR2: SGHVS and FQNEAQ. The CDR3 is CASSHHIHRRSYEQYF. CDR3 nucleotide sequence: TGTGCCAGCAGCCATCATATACACAGAAGATCCTACGAGCAGTACTTC.